The 30 T cell receptor beta chains below were found in one sample sequenced in a study of shared clonotypes between healthy human individuals. Assay used: immunoSEQ multiplex PCR; TCRdb lists only in-frame clones, some missing. The sample holds about half a million clones; roughly 80% are singletons and the top ten take roughly 13%. Source material: PBMCs. The receptors were gathered from a woman in her thirties or forties in good health. Some clones in this sample may be carry-over from other donors' samples.

The chain couples TRBV30 to TRBJ2-7; no reliable D call. Between the trimmed V and J ends, which lost 0 bases and 0 bases, there was a span of 3 bases. Germline CDR1 and CDR2: GTSNPN and SVGIG (reference sequence). This CDR3 is built from 12 residues. The CDR3 nucleotides read TGTGCCTGGAGTGTAAACTCCTACGAGCAGTACTTC. Protein sequence: CAWSVNSYEQYF.

Comments on this clone: A single base is all that separates this from a far larger clone, so a read error is likely. Other DNA sequences of this sample code for an identical CDR3. The chain joins TRBV28 to TRBJ2-2, with no clear D. V dropped 7 bases and J dropped 6 bases, with 18 bases sitting between them. The CDR3 length is 15 residues. CDR1 is MDHEN, CDR2 SYDVKM, per germline. The CDR3 here is CASTAWSPSPGELFF. CDR3 in DNA: TGTGCCAGCACAGCCTGGTCACCAAGCCCCGGGGAGCTGTTTTTT.

A few counts support this clone. The J gene is TRBJ2-7, the V gene TRBV10-3; D tentatively reads TRBD1 or TRBD2 (6 bases each). With 10 bases removed from V and 3 bases from J, the gap between germline ends came to 16 bases. Germline values: CDR1 ENHRY, CDR2 SYGVKD. CDR3 length: 13 amino acids. CDR3 bases: TGTGCCACCGCCGGGGGCAGGGACTACGAGCAGTACTTC. Its translation is CATAGGRDYEQYF.

The V and J genes are TRBV29-1 and TRBJ2-5; TRBD1 agrees at 7 bases. CDR1 and CDR2 (germline): SQVTM, ANQGSEA. With 7 bases clipped from V and 3 bases from J, the junction kept 5 bases outside the gene matches. The CDR3 consists of 12 residues. The CDR3 coding sequence is TGCAGCGGGGGACAGACCGAAGAGACCCAGTACTTC. The encoded protein is CSGGQTEETQYF.

The chain uses TRBV27 and TRBJ2-7; 7 nucleotides agree with TRBD2. Trimming removed 5 bases from V and 1 base from J; junction bases left unmatched: 14. Per germline, CDR1 MNHEY and CDR2 SMNVEV (reference sequence). The CDR3 spans 17 residues. CDR3 amino acids: CASSPLVGLRFSYEQYF. The CDR3 bases are TGTGCCAGCAGTCCCCTGGTGGGACTACGGTTTTCCTACGAGCAGTACTTC.

V is TRBV9 and J is TRBJ1-1, with 7 bases lining up with TRBD1. Unmatched junction bases numbered 7, after V lost 4 bases and J lost 7 bases. The CDR3 runs 13 residues. The germline V gene encodes CDR1 SGDLS and CDR2 YYNGEE. For the CDR3, the DNA is TGTGCCAGCAGCACGCAGACAGGGTTTGAAGCTTTCTTT. This translates into CASSTQTGFEAFF.

This sequence joins TRBV4-3 and TRBJ2-7; 8 bases are a match to TRBD1. CDR3 length equals 15 residues. The germline CDR1 and CDR2 sequences are LGHNA and YSLEER. J lost 7 bases, V lost 0 bases, and 8 bases had no gene match. The CDR3 here is CASSQDMAGGGEQYF. The DNA of the CDR3 is TGCGCCAGCAGCCAAGATATGGCAGGGGGCGGTGAGCAGTACTTC.

V and J are TRBV5-1 and TRBJ1-2; 8 bases align to TRBD1. J was trimmed by 6 bases and V by 3 bases; bases with no gene match: 4. Germline V CDR1 and CDR2: SGHRS, YFSETQ. This CDR3 has 13 residues. CDR3 sequence: CASSSLQGDGYTF. The CDR3 nucleotides are TGCGCCAGCAGCTCCTTACAGGGGGATGGCTACACCTTC. Drawing the rest from reference TRBV5-1 and TRBJ1-2, the complete variable domain is KAGVTQTPRYLIKTRGQQVTLSCSPISGHRSVSWYQQTPGQGLQFLFEYFSETQRNKGNFPGRFSGRQFSNSRSEMNVSTLELGDSALYLCASSSLQGDGYTFGSGTRLTVV.

This chain links TRBV28 with TRBJ2-3, with TRBD1 identical over 9 bases. This CDR3 has 17 residues. V was clipped by 2 bases and J by 4 bases; unmatched bases: 10. The germline CDR1 and CDR2 sequences are MDHEN and SYDVKM. The CDR3 DNA sequence: TGTGCCAGCAGTTTAATAACCGGGACAGGGATTGCAGATACGCAGTATTTT. This sequence encodes CASSLITGTGIADTQYF.

This clone was recorded a few times. This chain links TRBV2 with TRBJ2-4, with D possibly being TRBD1 or TRBD2 (5 bases each). V lost 11 bases to trimming and J lost 5 bases, with 10 bases between them. Germline values: CDR1 SNHLY, CDR2 FYNNEI. The CDR3 totals 11 residues. CDR3 in amino acids: CAGGVQNIQYF. The CDR3 nucleotides read TGTGCCGGGGGTGTCCAAAACATTCAGTACTTC.

With regard to this clone: A far larger clone is a single base away, which makes a read error likely. The V and J genes are TRBV6-5 and TRBJ1-1; the D is unclear. The CDR3 is 16 residues long. V lost 0 bases to trimming and J lost 1 base, with 12 bases between them. The germline CDR1 and CDR2 sequences are MNHEY and SVGAGI. The CDR3 spells CASSYSSGDANTEAFF. The CDR3 nucleotides are TGTGCCAGCAGTTACTCCTCCGGTGATGCGAACACTGAAGCTTTCTTT.

With respect to this clone: At one end, the junction sequence differs from germline, possibly due to a read error. Within the sample, other DNA sequences also encode this same CDR3. This chain uses TRBV6-6 with TRBJ2-2; possibly TRBD1 or TRBD2 for D (5 bases each). This CDR3 spans 14 amino acids. Germline-derived CDR1 and CDR2 are MNHNY and SVGAGI (reference sequence). The CDR3 DNA is TGTGCCAGCAGGTCAGGGACGGACACCAGGGAGCTATTTTTT. Translating gives CASRSGTDTRELFF.

This chain connects TRBV11-3 to TRBJ2-5; 8 bases are a match to TRBD1. The CDR3 contains 17 residues. V lost 1 base to trimming and J lost 3 bases; unmatched junction nucleotides: 10. Looked up from germline, CDR1 is SGHNT and CDR2 is YENEEA. In nucleotides, the CDR3 is TGTGCCAGCAGCTTAGGCCGACGGGACAGGAACGAAGAGACCCAGTACTTC. Protein: CASSLGRRDRNEETQYF.

The chain has TRBV29-1 and TRBJ2-7, with D maybe TRBD1 (6 bases). Trimming took off 4 bases at V and 2 bases at J, with 15 bases between the two ends. The CDR3 is 14 amino acids. The germline gives CDR1 SQVTM, CDR2 ANQGSEA. CDR3 sequence: CSVGRDIGTYEQYF. CDR3 nucleotides: TGCAGCGTTGGCAGGGACATCGGGACCTACGAGCAGTACTTC.

As for this clone: A far larger clone lies a single base away; this is likely a read error. This chain joins TRBV27 and TRBJ2-7; D possibly corresponds to TRBD2 (6 bases). The CDR3 has 13 amino acids. Germline-derived CDR1 and CDR2 are MNHEY and SMNVEV (reference sequence). CDR3 residues: CARSFTGTDEQYF. The CDR3 DNA reads as TGTGCCCGCAGTTTTACCGGGACTGACGAGCAGTACTTC.

Of note for this clone: A read error likely explains this, since a far larger clone differs by one base. In the same sample, other DNA sequences code for this CDR3. The chain couples TRBV7-9 to TRBJ2-2; 12 nucleotides match TRBD2. There are 17 residues in the CDR3. Germline values: CDR1 SEHNR, CDR2 FQNEAQ (reference sequence). The DNA of the CDR3 is TGTGCCAGCAGCTCCACTCGGACTAGCGGGAACACCGGGGAGCTGTTTTTC. Translation: CASSSTRTSGNTGELFF.

This clone was detected ten times or more. The genes are TRBV29-1 and TRBJ2-1; D is possibly TRBD1 (6 bases). This CDR3 is 14 amino acids long. Trimming took 5 bases from V and 3 from J, leaving 14 bases between them. Germline V gene lookup returns CDR1 SQVTM and CDR2 ANQGSEA. The CDR3 nucleotides read TGCAGCGTTCGGACAGCTTCAAGCTACAATGAGCAGTTCTTC. Residues: CSVRTASSYNEQFF.

This chain links TRBV6-5 with TRBJ2-5, with 9 nucleotides matching TRBD2. The CDR3 totals 14 residues. Germline lookup yields CDR1 MNHEY and CDR2 SVGAGI. The junction had 8 bases not matched to a gene; V was cut back by 7 bases and J by 5 bases. The CDR3 region is CASTVLAGGETQYF. The CDR3 region has the DNA TGTGCCAGCACCGTTCTGGCGGGAGGGGAGACCCAGTACTTC.

V gene TRBV9 combines with J gene TRBJ2-7; no clear D gene. The CDR3 runs 15 residues. Germline lookup yields CDR1 SGDLS and CDR2 YYNGEE. The V gene lost 4 bases and the J gene lost 5 bases, with 19 bases spanning the gap. The CDR3 DNA is TGTGCCAGCAGCCCCTCCGGGTCCAACCGACACGAGCAGTACTTC. It translates to CASSPSGSNRHEQYF.

A note on this clone: Since a far larger clone is one base different, this is likely a read error. This chain links TRBV10-2 with TRBJ2-2, with D hard to call. Between the trimmed V and J ends, which lost 10 bases and 9 bases, there was a span of 18 bases. This CDR3 is 13 amino acids long. The germline V gene has CDR1 WSHSY and CDR2 SAAADI. As DNA, the CDR3 is TGCGCCATCACTACGGCTTCACGGTGGGAGCTGTTTTTT. Its translation: CAITTASRWELFF.

The chain is built from TRBV29-1 and TRBJ2-7; 10 bases are shared with TRBD1. CDR1 SQVTM and CDR2 ANQGSEA come from the germline V gene. V lost 7 bases to trimming and J lost 2 bases; unmatched junction nucleotides: 5. The CDR3 runs 13 residues. The CDR3 coding sequence is TGCAGCGCTTCCGGGACAGGGGCCTACGAGCAGTACTTC. Amino acid sequence: CSASGTGAYEQYF.

This clone has just one count. This probably arose from a read error, given a far larger clone one base away. This chain uses TRBV6-1 with TRBJ2-7, with D maybe TRBD1 (6 bases). Looked up from germline, CDR1 is MNHNS and CDR2 is SASEGT. The CDR3 is 13 residues long. CDR3 residues: CTSSETGKSEQYF. The CDR3 DNA is TGTACCAGCAGTGAAACAGGGAAAAGCGAGCAGTACTTC.

This clone was counted between two and nine times. The rearrangement links TRBV5-1 to TRBJ2-7; D is possibly TRBD2 (6 bases). The CDR3 spans 14 residues. CDR1 is SGHRS and CDR2 is YFSETQ in the germline V gene. The V and J ends lost 5 bases and 2 bases respectively, with 14 bases between them. CDR3 sequence (DNA): TGCGCCAGCAGGAGGGACTTTAATACCTACGAGCAGTACTTC. Protein sequence: CASRRDFNTYEQYF. The full variable domain, its missing parts supplied by reference TRBV5-1 and TRBJ2-7, is KAGVTQTPRYLIKTRGQQVTLSCSPISGHRSVSWYQQTPGQGLQFLFEYFSETQRNKGNFPGRFSGRQFSNSRSEMNVSTLELGDSALYLCASRRDFNTYEQYFGPGTRLTVT.

This clone has a count of ten or more. Other nucleotide sequences from this sample produce the same CDR3. The chain couples TRBV5-1 to TRBJ2-7; 9 bases fit TRBD2. Trimming took 4 bases from V and 5 from J; bases not matched to a gene: 16. The CDR3 has 17 residues. Germline CDR1 and CDR2: SGHRS and YFSETQ. The CDR3 DNA sequence: TGCGCCAGCAGCACCGGGGTAGCGGGAGACCGGACCGACGAGCAGTACTTC. Its protein product is CASSTGVAGDRTDEQYF.

The CDR3 sequence is CASSVGEEWNEQFF. CDR3 coding DNA: TGTGCCAGCAGTGTAGGGGAAGAGTGGAATGAGCAGTTCTTC. The V call is TRBV25-1, the J call TRBJ2-1, with D perhaps TRBD1 (5 bases). V lost 4 bases and J 7 bases, leaving 14 bases between the germline ends. The CDR3 is 14 residues long. Germline loops: CDR1 MGHDK, CDR2 SYGVNS.

To note about this clone: A read error may produce the germline difference seen at one junction end. Written as DNA, the CDR3 is TGTGCCTGGAGTGTGACCGGCGGGGACATTCGGTACTTC. Amino acid sequence: CAWSVTGGDIRYF. The chain employs TRBV30 and TRBJ2-4; perhaps D is TRBD1 or TRBD2 (6 bases each). The germline V gene encodes CDR1 GTSNPN and CDR2 SVGIG (reference sequence). CDR3 length: 13 residues.

In its sample, this clone was seen a few times. A single base separates this from a much larger clone, so it may be a read error. The rearrangement joins TRBV5-1 to TRBJ2-6; D possibly corresponds to TRBD2 (7 bases). The V gene lost 4 bases and the J gene lost 2 bases, with 13 bases spanning the gap. Germline V lookup: CDR1 SGHRS, CDR2 YFSETQ. CDR3 length equals 16 residues. The CDR3 loop is CASSTGGLPGANVLTF. CDR3 DNA sequence: TGCGCCAGCAGCACCGGGGGGCTTCCTGGGGCCAACGTCCTGACTTTC. Full variable domain (remainder filled in from reference TRBV5-1 and TRBJ2-6): KAGVTQTPRYLIKTRGQQVTLSCSPISGHRSVSWYQQTPGQGLQFLFEYFSETQRNKGNFPGRFSGRQFSNSRSEMNVSTLELGDSALYLCASSTGGLPGANVLTFGAGSRLTVL.

The rearrangement links TRBV28 to TRBJ1-5, with D tentatively TRBD1 (6 bases). Germline V gene data show CDR1 as MDHEN and CDR2 as SYDVKM. This CDR3 is 13 amino acids long. Trimming took off 5 bases at V and 5 bases at J, with 10 bases between the two ends. The DNA of the CDR3 is TGTGCCAGCAGTGGACAGATTTATCAGCCCCAGCATTTT. This sequence encodes CASSGQIYQPQHF.

The chain joins TRBV30 to TRBJ2-6; 9 positions agree with TRBD1. The CDR3 totals 16 residues. J gave up 4 bases and V 2 bases, and 6 bases lay outside the gene matches. Germline V gene sequence: CDR1 GTSNPN, CDR2 SVGIG (reference sequence). CDR3 nucleotides: TGTGCCTGGAGTCTTTACAGGGGGCCAGGGGCCAACGTCCTGACTTTC. Protein product: CAWSLYRGPGANVLTF.

A remark on this clone: This likely traces to a read error, being one base from a far larger clone. The V call is TRBV28, the J call TRBJ2-7; TRBD2 agrees at 12 bases. The germline CDR1 and CDR2 sequences are MDHEN and SYDVKM. Trimming cost V 5 bases and J 3 bases; bases outside gene matches: 5. CDR3 size: 15 residues. CDR3 sequence reads: CASSLASGRGYEQYF. The CDR3 DNA reads TGTGCCAGCAGTCTGGCTAGCGGGAGGGGCTACGAGCAGTACTTC.